This T cell receptor beta chain was identified during a study of T-cell memory formation after mild COVID-19. The CDR3 consists of 15 residues. Germline loops: CDR1 MNHEY, CDR2 SVGAGI. Trimming removed 6 bases from V and 1 base from J, with 15 bases in between. Using its own MiXCR run on the 5' RACE reads, TCRdb lists one record per CDR3 protein. Of around 120,000 distinct CDR3 sequences listed, approximately 16% were seen once; the top ten hold about 14%. There are a few counts of this clonotype. The source is an adult woman who had mild COVID-19 (a few samples of this study predate the infection). Cell type and time point are not known. The rearrangement links TRBV6-5 to TRBJ1-1; possible D gene TRBD1, 6 bases. The sequenced sample was PBMCs or a T cell subset sorted from them (not recorded which). CDR3 amino acids: CASRTQGARNTEAFF. The DNA for the CDR3 is TGTGCCAGCAGGACACAGGGCGCTCGGAACACTGAAGCTTTCTTT.